The clone carrying this TCR beta chain has more than one count but fewer than ten. The treatment here: randomized to nivolumab then ipilimumab (arm A) or the reverse (arm B). This specimen belongs to a study of sequential checkpoint blockade in melanoma. TCRdb keeps only in-frame clones here, not all; method: immunoSEQ multiplex PCR. The data hold roughly 2,100 clones, with over 20% observed a single time. V was clipped by 4 bases and J by 0 bases; unmatched bases: 6. Germline assignment: CDR1 MGHRA and CDR2 YSYEKL. The CDR3 has 16 amino acids. The receptor was isolated from a human donor with melanoma. The input for sequencing was tumor tissue (inferred from file names), taken from a patient given nivolumab and ipilimumab in sequence. V gene TRBV4-1 combines with J gene TRBJ1-5, with 7 bases identical to TRBD1. CDR3 nucleotide sequence: TGCGCCAGCAGCCGATTCGGACAGGATAGCAATCAGCCCCAGCATTTT. It specifies CASSRFGQDSNQPQHF.